This T cell receptor (beta chain) was sequenced for a study of vaccination and CD4 T cells after COVID-19. Study as a whole: Nine convalescent patients had mild and one had severe PCR-confirmed SARS-CoV-2 disease.

This CDR3 spans 14 amino acids. V was trimmed by 3 bases and J by 0 bases, leaving 7 bases between them. CDR1 and CDR2 from the germline V gene are SGHVS and FQNEAQ. Specified treatment: approximately nine-day PBMC culture with coronavirus spike peptide pools or control peptides (ViraFEST assay). Culture of 2 million to 2.5 million PBMCs per well took place with about 9 IU/ml IL-2 and around 10 ug/ml peptide pools. A few counts support this clonotype. As yet, its antigen is unknown. The Oncomine TCR Beta short-read assay sequenced DNA from cultured CD4+ T cells. TCRdb re-analysed the PCR reads in MiXCR, keeping a single row per CDR3 protein. Of about 21,000 distinct CDR3 sequences listed, roughly two fifths were seen once; the top ten hold around 5%.

Specimen: CD4+ T cells from blood, cultured in vitro, collected before SARS-CoV-2 vaccination. This clonotype was sampled from a human donor who had recovered from COVID-19. This chain uses TRBV7-8 with TRBJ2-3; D call uncertain. This chain's CDR3 is CASSFSLSTDTQYF. CDR3 nucleotide sequence: TGTGCCAGCAGCTTCTCCCTTAGCACAGATACGCAGTATTTT.